These 15 T cell receptor beta chains came from one sample sequenced in a study of shared clonotypes between healthy human individuals. Clones were read by immunoSEQ multiplex PCR, and TCRdb kept only the in-frame ones, dropping some. Of under 750,000 clones in the sample, just under 75% were seen once. The sample comprised memory CD4+ T cells sorted from blood. Specified subset: CD45RA-negative fraction. These receptors all come from a woman aged 25 to 45 in good health.

V and J are TRBV5-6 and TRBJ2-1; TRBD2 matches at 8 bases. Germline-derived CDR1 and CDR2 are SGHDT and YYEEEE. There are 16 residues in the CDR3. The J segment lost 5 bases and the V segment lost 0 bases, leaving 7 bases of the junction unmatched. CDR3: CASSLGRLARDNEQFF. CDR3 DNA: TGTGCCAGCAGCTTGGGAAGACTAGCGCGTGACAATGAGCAGTTCTTC. Using reference TRBV5-6 and TRBJ2-1 for the parts outside the CDR3, the full variable domain is DAGVTQSPTHLIKTRGQQVTLRCSPKSGHDTVSWYQQALGQGPQFIFQYYEEEERQRGNFPDRFSGHQFPNYSSELNVNALLLGDSALYLCASSLGRLARDNEQFFGPGTRLTVL.

The gene calls are TRBV7-3 and TRBJ2-7; the D gene could be TRBD1 or TRBD2 (5 bases each). CDR1 and CDR2 (germline): SGHTA, FQGTGA. The V gene lost 5 bases and the J gene lost 3 bases, with 17 bases spanning the gap. There are 15 residues in the CDR3. Here the CDR3 reads CASSPAWGRGYEQYF. The CDR3 DNA reads TGTGCCAGCAGCCCAGCTTGGGGGAGAGGCTACGAGCAGTACTTC.

The chain is built from TRBV5-1 and TRBJ2-7; the D gene is possibly TRBD1 (6 bases). CDR1 and CDR2 (germline): SGHRS, YFSETQ. The length of the CDR3 is 14 residues. V was trimmed by 5 bases and J by 2 bases, leaving 14 bases between them. CDR3 sequence (DNA): TGCGCCAGCAGAGCCACGACAGGACCCTACGAGCAGTACTTC. It is translated as CASRATTGPYEQYF.

The chain couples TRBV2 to TRBJ2-3, with D tentatively TRBD2 (5 bases). V lost 1 base, J lost 2 bases, and 7 bases lay in between. CDR3 length equals 14 residues. In germline, CDR1 is SNHLY, CDR2 FYNNEI. Here the CDR3 reads CASSEVGDTDTQYF. DNA for the CDR3: TGTGCCAGCAGTGAAGTGGGAGACACAGATACGCAGTATTTT.

The V gene is TRBV2, the J gene TRBJ2-1; no firm D call. CDR3 length: 11 residues. The V end lost 4 bases, the J end lost 5 bases, and 3 bases lay between the germline ends. CDR1 SNHLY and CDR2 FYNNEI come from the germline V gene. The CDR3 reads CASSVNNEQFF. The CDR3 DNA reads TGTGCCAGCAGTGTTAACAATGAGCAGTTCTTC.

This clone was found a few times. The chain has TRBV28 and TRBJ2-7; 9 bases line up with TRBD1. Per germline, CDR1 MDHEN and CDR2 SYDVKM. The J segment lost 0 bases and the V segment lost 6 bases, leaving 3 bases of the junction unmatched. The CDR3 contains 14 residues. The CDR3 region is CASRRTGVSYEQYF. The DNA of the CDR3 is TGTGCCAGCAGGCGGACAGGGGTCTCCTACGAGCAGTACTTC.

The chain has TRBV30 and TRBJ2-1; 12 positions agree with TRBD2. Trimming cost V 6 bases and J 4 bases; bases outside gene matches: 4. Germline lookup yields CDR1 GTSNPN and CDR2 SVGIG (reference sequence). This CDR3 has 14 residues. The CDR3 sequence: CACPLAGGYNEQFF. DNA of the CDR3: TGTGCCTGCCCGCTAGCGGGAGGGTACAATGAGCAGTTCTTC. The full variable domain, with the rest looked up from reference TRBV30 and TRBJ2-1, is SQTIHQWPATLVQPVGSPLSLECTVEGTSNPNLYWYRQAAGRGLQLLFYSVGIGQISSEVPQNLSASRPQDRQFILSSKKLLLSDSGFYLCACPLAGGYNEQFFGPGTRLTVL.

This clone was seen a few times. The chain is built from TRBV10-2 and TRBJ2-3, with 8 positions matching TRBD2. The CDR3 loop spans 17 amino acids. CDR1 WSHSY and CDR2 SAAADI come from the germline V gene. The V segment lost 7 bases and the J segment 2 bases; nucleotides outside the gene matches: 14. The CDR3 reads CASKDSVAGPTTDTQYF. In nucleotides, the CDR3 is TGCGCCAGCAAGGATTCGGTAGCGGGACCGACCACAGATACGCAGTATTTT.

The genes are TRBV11-2 and TRBJ1-5, with 8 bases fitting TRBD1. V shed 5 bases and J 2 bases; nucleotides not matched to a gene: 5. Germline-derived CDR1 and CDR2 are SGHAT and FQNNGV. The CDR3 spans 15 residues. The CDR3 DNA is TGTGCCAGCAGCCCGGACAGGGCTGGCAATCAGCCCCAGCATTTT. Amino acids: CASSPDRAGNQPQHF.

This clone appeared a single time. Other DNA sequences in the sample encode the same CDR3. The CDR3 nucleotides read TGTGCCTGGAGTGGACCAGGAAACACCATATATTTT. It yields the protein CAWSGPGNTIYF. This chain uses TRBV30 with TRBJ1-3, with D hard to call. The CDR3 length is 12 residues. Germline lookup yields CDR1 GTSNPN and CDR2 SVGIG (reference sequence). Trimming cost V 1 base and J 4 bases, with 5 bases left between them.

The chain uses TRBV5-1 and TRBJ2-1, with 10 positions matching TRBD2. From germline, CDR1 is SGHRS and CDR2 YFSETQ. CDR3 size: 14 residues. The V gene end was trimmed by 6 bases and the J gene end by 5 bases; junction bases not matched to a gene: 5. CDR3 nucleotides: TGCGCCAGCATCCGTCTAGCGGGAGACAATGAGCAGTTCTTC. It encodes CASIRLAGDNEQFF. Drawing the rest from reference TRBV5-1 and TRBJ2-1, the complete variable domain is KAGVTQTPRYLIKTRGQQVTLSCSPISGHRSVSWYQQTPGQGLQFLFEYFSETQRNKGNFPGRFSGRQFSNSRSEMNVSTLELGDSALYLCASIRLAGDNEQFFGPGTRLTVL.

The V and J genes are TRBV7-2 and TRBJ2-1, with 7 bases lining up with TRBD2. Germline CDR1 is SGHTA and CDR2 is FQGNSA. J was trimmed by 6 bases and V by 6 bases; bases with no gene match: 5. CDR3 length equals 13 residues. This chain's CDR3 is CASSTWGGNEQFF. The DNA for the CDR3 is TGTGCCAGCAGTACCTGGGGGGGCAATGAGCAGTTCTTC.

CDR3 coding DNA: TGTGCCAGCACCAAGGCGGGACGAGATACGCAGTATTTT. Translation gives CASTKAGRDTQYF. The chain recombines TRBV28 with TRBJ2-3, with a possible D match to TRBD2 (6 bases). From germline, CDR1 is MDHEN and CDR2 SYDVKM. The length of the CDR3 is 13 residues. Deletions cut 7 bases from V and 5 bases from J, with 13 bases between.

This clone was found many times. This chain joins TRBV5-1 and TRBJ2-1; tentatively, D is TRBD1 or TRBD2 (5 bases each). Trimming took 3 bases from V and 4 from J, leaving 8 bases between them. The CDR3 loop spans 13 amino acids. Germline CDR1 and CDR2: SGHRS and YFSETQ. The CDR3 DNA is TGCGCCAGCAGCTCGGGACGGTACAATGAGCAGTTCTTC. This codes for CASSSGRYNEQFF.

This rearrangement joins TRBV5-6 to TRBJ2-7, with TRBD2 matching 8 bases. Unmatched junction bases numbered 9, after V lost 4 bases and J lost 6 bases. Germline CDR1 is SGHDT and CDR2 is YYEEEE. This CDR3 comprises 14 residues. The DNA of the CDR3 is TGTGCCAGCAGCGAAACCGGGACTAGTCGCGAGCAGTACTTC. This sequence encodes CASSETGTSREQYF.